This TCR beta chain was identified in a study of T cells in Graves' hyperthyroidism and ophthalmopathy (dated 2019 in TCRdb). Background for the entire study: Peripheral blood samples were taken at initial diagnosis, before any treatment was given. To identify TCR V-J signatures that set the groups apart, the researchers used a discovery cohort of 100 patients, made up of 40 to 45 with Graves' ophthalmopathy and some 58 with stable Graves' hyperthyroidism. Prospective prediction of ophthalmopathy was tested in an independent validation cohort consisting of under 20 hyperthyroidism patients and some 17 patients who later progressed to ophthalmopathy. The roughly 100 discovery patients were randomly divided into training and test sets at a 7:3 ratio. In six Graves' hyperthyroidism patients, the study also compared T-cell repertoires from thyroid tissue with T-cell repertoires from blood. Following sampling, methimazole starting at 30 mg daily was given to hyperthyroidism patients, and high-dose intravenous methylprednisolone was given to ophthalmopathy patients. The paper describes TCR Vbeta CDR3 sequencing of fewer than 150 peripheral blood samples, made up of 40 to 45 ophthalmopathy patients, approximately 76 hyperthyroidism patients and 17 progressor patients.

Hyperthyroidism patients were newly diagnosed, with disease duration under 2 months, and aged 18 to 65 years. Any patient with an uncontrolled infection, another autoimmune disease, pregnancy or lactation was excluded. Diagnoses were based on clinical symptoms, serum thyroxine and TRAb, thyroid ultrasound and orbital computed tomography. Blood from progressor patients was collected at the time of first diagnosis with hyperthyroidism, before any ophthalmopathy symptoms had appeared. Ficoll-Paque density gradient centrifugation was used to isolate PBMCs from 8 to 10 ml of fresh peripheral blood. Patients classed as progressors first received a Graves' hyperthyroidism diagnosis and then went on to develop ophthalmopathy during follow-up. Total RNA was extracted using Trizol reagent, and RNA quality was assessed on an Agilent 2100 Bioanalyzer. About this clonotype itself: Its antigen remains unidentified. Base-call qualities are not available, and no considerably larger clone is one nucleotide away.

The paper's findings and limits, for the study overall: Most expanded thyroid clonotypes (frequency above 0.001) were also found in blood, which suggests that blood repertoires may mirror thyroid immune responses. In validation, the model predicted progression to ophthalmopathy a median of roughly 6.1 months before onset, with about 67% sensitivity and around 76% specificity. No statistical method was used to fix the sample size in advance, and group allocation was not hidden from the investigators. Ophthalmopathy was separated from stable hyperthyroidism by a 13 V-J signature model, with 87.88% sensitivity and around 81% specificity obtained in cross-validation and 80%/75% obtained in testing.

The germline V gene sets CDR1 to SGHRS and CDR2 to YFSETQ. V is pared back by 0 bases and J by 4 bases, with 16 bases lying between the germline termini. The CDR3 goes from the cysteine to the phenylalanine over 16 residues. Only the CDR3 DNA stays, 48 bases, in frame from base 1. TCR beta CDR3 regions were amplified from RNA transcripts. The first round of RT-PCR for the TCR CDR3 was performed with the HTBI primer set and the Qiagen OneStep RT-PCR kit. A second multiplex PCR round built the libraries, followed by size selection and purification. Sequencing of the libraries was done on an Illumina HiSeq2000 using paired-end 100 bp reads. Per the source publication's procedure: SOAPnuke was used to process the raw data, removing reads that contained adapters or uncalled bases, had a mean Phred below 15, or lacked an exact match to the constant primer or identifier. COPE v1.2.5 was used to merge the high-quality paired reads, and each unique nucleotide sequence was defined as a clonotype. MiTCR v1.1 was used to align the clonotypes against IMGT TRBV, TRBD and TRBJ reference segments. Only V-J combinations with frequency above 0.0001, covering 98% to 99.2% of repertoires, were analysed. A TCS score was defined as the ratio between F50 (clonal expansion) and ExV (chaos), using BLOSUM62-based TCRdist between CDR3 peptides within each V-J. Welch's t-statistics and random forest reduced roughly 540 V-J features to 13, which were used in a naive Bayes classifier (R e1071). TCRdb took the public reads, trimmed them with fastp at Q25, ran MiXCR for clone calling and kept in-frame beta chains. Each CDR3 protein gets just one entry, which takes the most common genes and DNA from the rows behind it. These V and J calls derive from TCRdb rather than the authors' analysis. In all, the sample holds 300,000 to 450,000 distinct CDR3 sequences, and about 18% of those were seen once. The top ten constitute around a third of the sample.

Recombination linked TRBV5-1 to TRBJ2-5; TRBD1 could be the D gene, as 6 bases match. The sequence was obtained from a woman aged 25-40 years with Graves' hyperthyroidism that later progressed to Graves' ophthalmopathy. The sample comprised blood. The DNA sequence follows: TGCGCCAGCAGCTTGGCCGACAGGTGTATGGGAGAGACCCAGTACTTC. Translated, this gives CASSLADRCMGETQYF.